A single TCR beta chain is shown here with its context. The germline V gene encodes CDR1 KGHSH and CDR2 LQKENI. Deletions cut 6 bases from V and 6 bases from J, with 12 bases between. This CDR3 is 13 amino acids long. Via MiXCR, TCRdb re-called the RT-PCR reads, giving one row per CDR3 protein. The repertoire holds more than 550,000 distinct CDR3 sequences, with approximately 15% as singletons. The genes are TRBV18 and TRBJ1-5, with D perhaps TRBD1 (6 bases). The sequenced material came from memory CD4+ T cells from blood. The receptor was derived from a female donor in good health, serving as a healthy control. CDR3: CASSPDRTQPQHF. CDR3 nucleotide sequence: TGTGCCAGCTCCCCCGACAGGACTCAGCCCCAGCATTTT.